The 21 T cell receptor beta chains reported below all come from one sample, sequenced in a study of blood T cells in healthy people across ages. Through a sample-barcoded 5' primer and a J-beta primer mix, a second PCR was run for roughly 7 to 12 cycles. TCRdb recomputed calls from the 5' RACE reads with MiXCR, one row per CDR3 protein. The data show about 590,000 distinct CDR3 sequences, approximately 30% seen once. Specimen: blood. Receptors were obtained from a woman older than 75 in good health.

For this clonotype: Just one base apart from a much larger clone, this may be a read error. This chain connects TRBV20-1 to TRBJ2-5; D possibly uses TRBD1 or TRBD2 (7 bases each). The germline gives CDR1 DFQATT, CDR2 SNEGSKA (reference sequence). This CDR3 is built from 12 residues. The CDR3 coding sequence is TGCAGCCCCCGACAGGGAGGGGGGACCCAGTACTTC. Its protein product is CSPRQGGGTQYF.

The chain has TRBV5-5 and TRBJ1-4; D not resolved. Germline CDR1 reads SGHKS; CDR2 reads YYEKEE (reference sequence). CDR3 size: 16 residues. Trimming cost V 5 bases and J 4 bases, with 18 bases left between them. CDR3: CASSRARTVYNEKLFF. CDR3 sequence (DNA): TGTGCCAGCAGTCGAGCACGGACGGTTTATAATGAAAAACTGTTTTTT.

The CDR3, as DNA: TGTGCCAGCAGCTCAAAAATAGCGGGGGCTCACAATGAGCAGTACTTC. Its translation: CASSSKIAGAHNEQYF. V gene TRBV11-2 combines with J gene TRBJ2-7; TRBD2 agrees at 9 bases. Losses at the gene ends were 4 bases for V and 7 bases for J; bases not matched to a gene: 14. Germline CDR1 and CDR2: SGHAT and FQNNGV. This CDR3 comprises 16 residues.

This clonotype was observed once. One end of the junction fails to match germline, which may point to a read error. The chain is built from TRBV7-2 and TRBJ2-1; D gene uncertain. The CDR3 contains 16 residues. CDR1 is SGHTA, CDR2 FQGNSA, per germline. CDR3 region: CASSLGLDTKYYEQFF. For the CDR3, the DNA is TGTGCCAGTAGCTTAGGCCTCGACACTAAATACTACGAGCAGTTCTTC.

As concerns this clonotype: A much larger clone lies a single base off, so this may be a read error. The CDR3 does not end in the conserved phenylalanine or tryptophan, so this is likely a read error. The V call is TRBV15, the J call TRBJ1-2; 8 positions agree with TRBD1. The CDR3 consists of 14 residues. With V trimmed by 5 bases and J by 7 bases, 9 bases remained unmatched. Germline values: CDR1 LNHNV, CDR2 YYDKDF (reference sequence). The CDR3 DNA follows: TGTGCCACCAGCTCGCGGACAGGGTTCAGTGGCTACACCGTC. Its translation is CATSSRTGFSGYTV.

The genes are TRBV19 and TRBJ1-1; D is unresolved. Trimming took 1 base from V and 1 from J, leaving 10 bases between them. Germline CDR1 and CDR2: LNHDA and SQIVND (reference sequence). The CDR3 length is 15 residues. Written as DNA, the CDR3 is TGTGCCAGTAGTATAGTAGCAGGAGGGAACACTGAAGCTTTCTTT. This gives the protein CASSIVAGGNTEAFF. Using reference TRBV19 and TRBJ1-1 for the parts outside the CDR3, the full variable domain is DGGITQSPKYLFRKEGQNVTLSCEQNLNHDAMYWYRQDPGQGLRLIYYSQIVNDFQKGDIAEGYSVSREKKESFPLTVTSAQKNPTAFYLCASSIVAGGNTEAFFGQGTRLTVV.

This clonotype was detected many times. The J gene is TRBJ1-2, the V gene TRBV3-1; D uncertain. CDR3 length equals 13 residues. Between the trimmed V and J ends, which lost 1 base and 6 bases, there was a span of 9 bases. Germline CDR1 is LGHDT and CDR2 is YNNKEL (reference sequence). The DNA for the CDR3 is TGTGCCAGCAGCCAAGTGGTTTCGGATGGCTACACCTTC. The encoded protein is CASSQVVSDGYTF.

This clonotype was picked up a small number of times. The CDR3 spells CASSKTGPSNEKLFF. The CDR3 DNA reads TGTGCCAGTAGTAAAACGGGACCGTCTAATGAAAAACTGTTTTTT. The chain uses TRBV19 and TRBJ1-4; perhaps TRBD1 as D (5 bases). V shed 4 bases and J shed 3 bases, with 12 bases lying between them. The CDR3 consists of 15 residues. In germline, CDR1 is LNHDA, CDR2 SQIVND (reference sequence).

This clonotype was detected ten times or more. This chain joins TRBV29-1 and TRBJ2-3, with unresolved D. CDR3 length: 12 residues. The V end was cut by 3 bases, the J end by 2 bases, with 6 bases between. Germline-derived CDR1 and CDR2 are SQVTM and ANQGSEA. CDR3 residues: CSVDGLTDTQYF. CDR3 sequence (DNA): TGCAGCGTTGATGGTCTCACAGATACGCAGTATTTT.

This chain connects TRBV2 to TRBJ1-1; tentatively, D is TRBD1 (5 bases). Germline CDR1 SNHLY, CDR2 FYNNEI. CDR3 length: 15 amino acids. V was shortened by 7 bases and J by 0 bases, with 15 bases between the two germline ends. The CDR3 sequence is CASNPEGLMNTEAFF. Written as DNA, the CDR3 is TGTGCCAGCAACCCGGAGGGGTTAATGAACACTGAAGCTTTCTTT.

This clonotype was detected many times. At one end the junction does not follow the germline gene, possibly because of a read error. This CDR3 reads CASSRSGATGELFF. In nucleotides, the CDR3 is TGTGCTAGCAGTCGTAGCGGAGCCACCGGGGAGCTGTTTTTT. The rearrangement uses TRBV7-7 and TRBJ2-2, with D tentatively TRBD2 (6 bases). The CDR3 spans 14 residues. CDR1 SSHAT and CDR2 FNYEAQ come from the germline V gene (reference sequence).

This clonotype came up many times. V and J are TRBV13 and TRBJ1-1; maybe TRBD1 (6 bases). Trimming shortened V by 5 bases and J by 0 bases, and 13 bases separated the two germline ends. The CDR3 extends over 15 amino acids. The V gene's germline CDR1 is PRHDT and CDR2 FYEKMQ (reference sequence). CDR3 bases: TGTGCCAGCAGCGAAACAGGGACCCTGAACACTGAAGCTTTCTTT. It specifies CASSETGTLNTEAFF.

Regarding this clonotype: A much larger clone sits a single nucleotide away, making a read error possible. V usage is TRBV28 and J usage is TRBJ2-7; 7 positions agree with TRBD2. Germline loops: CDR1 MDHEN, CDR2 SYDVKM. This CDR3 is 16 amino acids long. As DNA, the CDR3 is TGTGCCGGCAGCCCGGGTGGCGGGGGAACCACCTACGAGCAGTACTTC. This sequence encodes CAGSPGGGGTTYEQYF.

This clonotype has just a few counts. A much bigger clone sits one base away, suggesting this may be a read error. V and J are TRBV4-1 and TRBJ2-7; 7 bases match TRBD1. The CDR3 spans 15 residues. Germline-derived CDR1 and CDR2 are MGHRA and YSYEKL. The CDR3 region is CASSREPGGHAERYF. The DNA of the CDR3 is TGCGCCAGCAGCCGTGAACCAGGGGGACACGCCGAGCGGTACTTC.

The rearrangement joins TRBV11-2 to TRBJ2-3; D is ambiguous. Between the trimmed V and J ends, which lost 4 bases and 1 base, there was a span of 15 bases. Looked up from germline, CDR1 is SGHAT and CDR2 is FQNNGV. This CDR3 has 16 residues. DNA of the CDR3: TGTGCCAGCAGCTCCCTGAGACGAGCGCGCACAGATACGCAGTATTTT. It is translated as CASSSLRRARTDTQYF.

This chain links TRBV20-1 with TRBJ1-3; D is ambiguous. Germline V CDR1 and CDR2: DFQATT, SNEGSKA (reference sequence). V was trimmed by 0 bases and J by 3 bases, leaving 15 bases between them. The CDR3 length is 16 residues. CDR3 coding DNA: TGCAGTGCTAGAGATTATCTGCCAGATCTTGGAAACACCATATATTTT. As protein: CSARDYLPDLGNTIYF.

As to this clonotype: A much larger clone lies a single base off, so this may be a read error. This rearrangement joins TRBV5-1 to TRBJ2-1, with 10 nucleotides matching TRBD2. The CDR3 has 16 amino acids. Germline V lookup: CDR1 SGHRS, CDR2 YFSETQ. J lost 6 bases, V lost 4 bases, and 10 bases had no gene match. CDR3: CASSPRRAGGPNEQFF. As DNA, the CDR3 is TGCGCCAGCAGCCCCCGACGAGCGGGGGGGCCCAATGAGCAGTTCTTC.

This clonotype came up many times. The CDR3 reads CSAKKDRVLYGYTF. The CDR3 DNA is TGCAGTGCTAAAAAGGACAGGGTTCTCTATGGCTACACCTTC. The chain uses TRBV20-1 and TRBJ1-2, with 8 bases aligning to TRBD1. V lost 4 bases and J lost 4; bases outside the gene matches: 8. CDR3 length: 14 amino acids. Germline CDR1 and CDR2: DFQATT and SNEGSKA (reference sequence).

The chain couples TRBV7-8 to TRBJ2-5; TRBD1 matches at 7 bases. The germline gives CDR1 SGHVS, CDR2 FQNEAQ. The CDR3 has 16 residues. V lost 3 bases to trimming and J lost 4 bases; unmatched junction nucleotides: 11. The CDR3 loop is CASSLDSEGAGETQYF. The CDR3 DNA reads TGTGCCAGCAGCTTGGATAGCGAGGGGGCCGGAGAGACCCAGTACTTC.

In this sample, this clonotype turned up once. The gene calls are TRBV29-1 and TRBJ2-5, with D perhaps being TRBD1 or TRBD2 (6 bases each). Looked up from germline, CDR1 is SQVTM and CDR2 is ANQGSEA. CDR3 length equals 11 residues. CDR3 DNA sequence: TGCAGTGTAGGGGGGCTCTATGAGCAGTACTTC. Protein: CSVGGLYEQYF.

This clonotype was seen ten or more times. V gene TRBV20-1 combines with J gene TRBJ2-5; 13 bases fit TRBD2. Germline lookup yields CDR1 DFQATT and CDR2 SNEGSKA (reference sequence). V shed 6 bases, J shed 1 base, and the junction held 8 bases outside the gene matches. This CDR3 contains 16 residues. CDR3 amino acids: CSADGTSGAPQETQYF. Here the CDR3 DNA reads TGCAGTGCCGACGGGACTAGCGGGGCGCCCCAAGAGACCCAGTACTTC.